The entry below gives a single T cell receptor (beta chain) sequence along with its context. Its antigen is undetermined. This sample stems from a study of spatial heterogeneity in lung cancer. Study observations and caveats: Follow-up blood showed ubiquitous expanded tumor TCRs less than blood at resection did.

Every TCR cDNA molecule carried a tag that served as a unique molecular identifier. TCRdb analysed the 5' RACE reads with MiXCR anew, one entry per CDR3 protein. The sample lists about 85,000 distinct CDR3 sequences, about 20% occurring once. This CDR3 is built from 14 residues. V dropped 8 bases and J dropped 2 bases, with 15 bases sitting between them. The time point: sample taken at primary tumor resection. No cell sorting; template was whole RNA from tumor, lung tissue or PBMC. The sequencing used PBMCs, collected at surgery. This sequence joins TRBV12-3 or TRBV12-4 and TRBJ1-2; D gene unclear. The receptor was derived from a male donor with early-stage non-small cell lung cancer. As DNA, the CDR3 is TGTGCCAGCCTAAAATCCCGGGTGAACTATGGCTACACCTTC. As protein: CASLKSRVNYGYTF.